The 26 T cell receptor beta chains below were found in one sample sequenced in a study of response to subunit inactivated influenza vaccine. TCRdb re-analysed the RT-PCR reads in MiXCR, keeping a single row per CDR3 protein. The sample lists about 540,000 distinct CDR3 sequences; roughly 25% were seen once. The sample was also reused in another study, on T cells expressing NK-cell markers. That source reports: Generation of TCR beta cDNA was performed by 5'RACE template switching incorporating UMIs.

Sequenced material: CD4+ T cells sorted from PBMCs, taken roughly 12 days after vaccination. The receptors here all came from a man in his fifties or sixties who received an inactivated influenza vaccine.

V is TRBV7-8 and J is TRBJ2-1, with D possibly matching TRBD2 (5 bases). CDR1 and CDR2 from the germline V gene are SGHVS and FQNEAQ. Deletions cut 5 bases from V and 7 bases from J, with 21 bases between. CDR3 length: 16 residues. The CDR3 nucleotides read TGTGCCAGCAGCCTCTCCCGGGGTGATCGGTTTAATGAGCAGTTCTTC. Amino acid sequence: CASSLSRGDRFNEQFF.

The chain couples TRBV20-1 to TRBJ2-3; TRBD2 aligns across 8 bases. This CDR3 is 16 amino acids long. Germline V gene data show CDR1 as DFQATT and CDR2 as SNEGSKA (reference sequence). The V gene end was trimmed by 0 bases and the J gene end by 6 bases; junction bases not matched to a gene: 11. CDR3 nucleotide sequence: TGCAGTGCTAGAGATCCCCCGGGGGGGGGATGGGATACGCAGTATTTT. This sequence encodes CSARDPPGGGWDTQYF.

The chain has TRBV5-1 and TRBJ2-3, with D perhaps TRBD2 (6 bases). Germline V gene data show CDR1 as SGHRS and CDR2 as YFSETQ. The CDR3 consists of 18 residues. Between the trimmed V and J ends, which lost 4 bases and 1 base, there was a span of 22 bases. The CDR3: CASSNGLGTRGGTDTQYF. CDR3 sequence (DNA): TGCGCCAGCAGCAATGGTCTTGGGACGCGGGGTGGCACAGATACGCAGTATTTT.

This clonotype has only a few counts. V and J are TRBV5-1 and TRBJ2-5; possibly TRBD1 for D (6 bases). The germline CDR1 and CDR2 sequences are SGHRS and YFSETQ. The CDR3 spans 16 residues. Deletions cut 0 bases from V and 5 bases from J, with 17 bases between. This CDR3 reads CASSLDAAGATETQYF. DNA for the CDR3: TGCGCCAGCAGCTTGGATGCGGCAGGGGCCACGGAGACCCAGTACTTC.

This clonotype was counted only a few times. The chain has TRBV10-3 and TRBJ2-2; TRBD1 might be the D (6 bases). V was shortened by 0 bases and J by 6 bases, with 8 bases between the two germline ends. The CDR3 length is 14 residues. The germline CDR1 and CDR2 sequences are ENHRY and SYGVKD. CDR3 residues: CAISESQGSGELFF. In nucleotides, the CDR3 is TGTGCCATCAGTGAGTCACAGGGATCCGGGGAGCTGTTTTTT.

CDR3 sequence (DNA): TGCAGCGTTGAAGATCGAGGTAGTTCCTACGAGCAGTACTTC. The encoded protein is CSVEDRGSSYEQYF. The V and J genes are TRBV29-1 and TRBJ2-7, with D unresolved. V was shortened by 0 bases and J by 1 base, with 10 bases between the two germline ends. The CDR3 is 14 amino acids. Germline CDR1 is SQVTM and CDR2 is ANQGSEA.

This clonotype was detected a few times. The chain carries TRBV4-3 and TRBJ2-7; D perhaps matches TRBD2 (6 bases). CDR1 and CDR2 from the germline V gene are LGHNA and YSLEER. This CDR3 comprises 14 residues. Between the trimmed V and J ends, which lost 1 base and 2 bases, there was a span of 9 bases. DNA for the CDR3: TGCGCCAGCAGCCAAGGTCGGGAGACCTACGAGCAGTACTTC. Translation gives CASSQGRETYEQYF.

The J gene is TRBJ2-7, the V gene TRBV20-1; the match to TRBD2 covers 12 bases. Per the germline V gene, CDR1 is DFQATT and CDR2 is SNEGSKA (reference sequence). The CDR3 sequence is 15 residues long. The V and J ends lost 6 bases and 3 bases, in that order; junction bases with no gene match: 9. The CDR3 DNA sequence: TGCAGTGCCCTGTCTAGCGGGGGGGCTAACTACGAGCAGTACTTC. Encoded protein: CSALSSGGANYEQYF.

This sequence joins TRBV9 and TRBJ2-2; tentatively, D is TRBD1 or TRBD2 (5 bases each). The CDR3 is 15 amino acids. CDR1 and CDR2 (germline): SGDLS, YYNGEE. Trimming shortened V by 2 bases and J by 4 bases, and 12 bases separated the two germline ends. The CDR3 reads CASSVGTELTGELFF. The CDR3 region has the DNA TGTGCCAGCAGCGTCGGGACGGAACTCACCGGGGAGCTGTTTTTT.

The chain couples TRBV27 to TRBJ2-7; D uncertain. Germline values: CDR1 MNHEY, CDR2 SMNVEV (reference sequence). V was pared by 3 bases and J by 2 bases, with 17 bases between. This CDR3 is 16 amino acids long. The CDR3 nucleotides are TGTGCCAGCAGTTTGCGGCCAACCCGACAACCCTACGAGCAGTACTTC. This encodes CASSLRPTRQPYEQYF.

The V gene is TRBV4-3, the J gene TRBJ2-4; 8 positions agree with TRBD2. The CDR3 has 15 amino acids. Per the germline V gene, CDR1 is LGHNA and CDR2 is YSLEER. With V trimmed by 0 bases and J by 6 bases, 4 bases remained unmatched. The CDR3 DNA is TGCGCCAGCAGCCAAGACAGGGCGGGAGGAAACATTCAGTACTTC. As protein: CASSQDRAGGNIQYF.

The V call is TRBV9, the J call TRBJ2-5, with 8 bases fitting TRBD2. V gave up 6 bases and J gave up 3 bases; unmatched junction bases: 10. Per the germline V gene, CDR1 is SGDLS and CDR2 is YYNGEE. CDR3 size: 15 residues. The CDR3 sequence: CASTGRGTSKETQYF. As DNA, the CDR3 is TGTGCCAGCACCGGACGGGGGACTAGTAAAGAGACCCAGTACTTC. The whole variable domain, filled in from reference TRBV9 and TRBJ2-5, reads DSGVTQTPKHLITATGQRVTLRCSPRSGDLSVYWYQQSLDQGLQFLIQYYNGEERAKGNILERFSAQQFPDLHSELNLSSLELGDSALYFCASTGRGTSKETQYFGPGTRLLVL.

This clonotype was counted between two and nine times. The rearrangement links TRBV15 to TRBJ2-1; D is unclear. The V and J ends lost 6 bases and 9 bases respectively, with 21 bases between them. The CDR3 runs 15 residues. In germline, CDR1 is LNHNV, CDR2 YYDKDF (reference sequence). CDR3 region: CATRATRPYTGEQFF. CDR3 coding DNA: TGTGCCACCAGGGCGACGAGGCCTTATACCGGTGAGCAGTTCTTC. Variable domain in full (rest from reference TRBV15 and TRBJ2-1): DAMVIQNPRYQVTQFGKPVTLSCSQTLNHNVMYWYQQKSSQAPKLLFHYYDKDFNNEADTPDNFQSRRPNTSFCFLDIRSPGLGDTAMYLCATRATRPYTGEQFFGPGTRLTVL.

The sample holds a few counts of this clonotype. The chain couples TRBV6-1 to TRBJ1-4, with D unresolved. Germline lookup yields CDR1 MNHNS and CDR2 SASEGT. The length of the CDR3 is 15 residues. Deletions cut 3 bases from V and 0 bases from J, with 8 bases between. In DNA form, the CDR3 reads TGTGCCAGCAGTGAGGACGGGGCAACTAATGAAAAACTGTTTTTT. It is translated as CASSEDGATNEKLFF.

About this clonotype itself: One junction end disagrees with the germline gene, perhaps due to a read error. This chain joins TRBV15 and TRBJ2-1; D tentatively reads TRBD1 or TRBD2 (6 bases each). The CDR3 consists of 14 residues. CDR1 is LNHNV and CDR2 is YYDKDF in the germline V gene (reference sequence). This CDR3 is CATSSRQGGGGWIF. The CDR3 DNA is TGTGCCACCAGCAGTCGGCAGGGAGGAGGGGGATGGATCTTC. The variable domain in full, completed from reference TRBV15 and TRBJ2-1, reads DAMVIQNPRYQVTQFGKPVTLSCSQTLNHNVMYWYQQKSSQAPKLLFHYYDKDFNNEADTPDNFQSRRPNTSFCFLDIRSPGLGDTAMYLCATSSRQGGGGWIFGPGTRLTVL.

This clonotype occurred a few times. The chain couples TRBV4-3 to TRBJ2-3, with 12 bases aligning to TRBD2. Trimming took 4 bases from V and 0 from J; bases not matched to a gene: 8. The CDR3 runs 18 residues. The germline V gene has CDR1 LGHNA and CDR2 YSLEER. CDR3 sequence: CASSRFSGTSGSTDTQYF. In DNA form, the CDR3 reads TGCGCCAGCAGCCGTTTCTCGGGGACTAGCGGGAGCACAGATACGCAGTATTTT.

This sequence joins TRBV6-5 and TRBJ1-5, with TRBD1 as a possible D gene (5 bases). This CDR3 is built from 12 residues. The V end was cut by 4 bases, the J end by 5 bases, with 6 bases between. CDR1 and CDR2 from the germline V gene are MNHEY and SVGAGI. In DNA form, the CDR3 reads TGTGCCAGCAGTTCGGGGGATCAGCCCCAGCATTTT. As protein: CASSSGDQPQHF.

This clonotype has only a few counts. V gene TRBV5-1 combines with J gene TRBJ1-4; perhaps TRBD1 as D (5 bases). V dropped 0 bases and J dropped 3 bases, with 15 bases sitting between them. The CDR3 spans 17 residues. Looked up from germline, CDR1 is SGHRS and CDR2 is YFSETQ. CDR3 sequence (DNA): TGCGCCAGCAGCTTGGATTTCGGGGCAGGAGCTAATGAAAAACTGTTTTTT. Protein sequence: CASSLDFGAGANEKLFF.

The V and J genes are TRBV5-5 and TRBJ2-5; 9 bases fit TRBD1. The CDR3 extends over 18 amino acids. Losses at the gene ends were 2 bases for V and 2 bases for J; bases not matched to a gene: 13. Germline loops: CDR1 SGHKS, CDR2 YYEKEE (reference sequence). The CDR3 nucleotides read TGTGCCAGCAGCTTCTTCTTGGGACAGGGAGTTTCGCAAGAGACCCAGTACTTC. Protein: CASSFFLGQGVSQETQYF.

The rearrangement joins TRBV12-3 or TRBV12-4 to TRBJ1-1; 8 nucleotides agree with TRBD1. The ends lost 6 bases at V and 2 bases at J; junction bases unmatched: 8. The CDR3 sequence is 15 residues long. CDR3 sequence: CASSDNRGVNTEAFF. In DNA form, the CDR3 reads TGTGCCAGCAGCGATAACAGGGGGGTTAACACTGAAGCTTTCTTT.

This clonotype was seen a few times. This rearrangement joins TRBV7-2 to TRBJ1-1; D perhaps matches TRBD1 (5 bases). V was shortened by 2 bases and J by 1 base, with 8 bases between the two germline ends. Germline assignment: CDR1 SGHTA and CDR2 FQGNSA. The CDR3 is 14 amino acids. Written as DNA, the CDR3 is TGTGCCAGCAGCTTATATGGACAGAACACTGAAGCTTTCTTT. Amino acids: CASSLYGQNTEAFF.

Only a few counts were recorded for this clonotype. CDR3 in amino acids: CASSLDRLNEKLFF. The DNA for the CDR3 is TGTGCCAGCAGTTTAGACAGGTTAAATGAAAAACTGTTTTTT. The chain is built from TRBV12-3 or TRBV12-4 and TRBJ1-4, with D possibly TRBD1 on 5 matching bases. The CDR3 spans 14 residues. V was clipped by 1 base and J by 5 bases, with 8 bases between them.

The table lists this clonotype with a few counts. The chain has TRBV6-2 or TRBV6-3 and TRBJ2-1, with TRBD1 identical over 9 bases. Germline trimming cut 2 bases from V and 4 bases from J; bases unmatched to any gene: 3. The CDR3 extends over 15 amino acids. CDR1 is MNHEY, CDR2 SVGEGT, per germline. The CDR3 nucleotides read TGTGCCAGCAGTTACCGGGGGACAGGGTACAATGAGCAGTTCTTC. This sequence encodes CASSYRGTGYNEQFF.

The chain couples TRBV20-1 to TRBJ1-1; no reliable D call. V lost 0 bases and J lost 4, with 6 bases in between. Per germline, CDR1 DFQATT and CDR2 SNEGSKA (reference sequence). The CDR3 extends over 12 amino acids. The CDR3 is CSAREGSTEAFF. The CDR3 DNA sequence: TGCAGTGCTAGAGAGGGAAGCACTGAAGCTTTCTTT.

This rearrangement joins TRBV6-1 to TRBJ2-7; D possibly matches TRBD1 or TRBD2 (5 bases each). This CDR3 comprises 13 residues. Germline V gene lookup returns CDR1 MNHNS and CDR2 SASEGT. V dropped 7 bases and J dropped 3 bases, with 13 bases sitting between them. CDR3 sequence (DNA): TGTGCCAGCAACTCGGGACGGGGCTACGAGCAGTACTTC. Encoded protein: CASNSGRGYEQYF.

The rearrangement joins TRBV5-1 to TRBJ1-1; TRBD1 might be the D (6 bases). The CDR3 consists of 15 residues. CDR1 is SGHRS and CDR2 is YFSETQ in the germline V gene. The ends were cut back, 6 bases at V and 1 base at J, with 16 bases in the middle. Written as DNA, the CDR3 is TGCGCCAGCAAACCCGGGACAAGATCGAACACTGAAGCTTTCTTT. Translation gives CASKPGTRSNTEAFF. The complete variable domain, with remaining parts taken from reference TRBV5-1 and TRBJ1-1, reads KAGVTQTPRYLIKTRGQQVTLSCSPISGHRSVSWYQQTPGQGLQFLFEYFSETQRNKGNFPGRFSGRQFSNSRSEMNVSTLELGDSALYLCASKPGTRSNTEAFFGQGTRLTVV.